Below are 8 T cell receptor beta chains sequenced from a single sample in a study of OX40 agonist ivuxolimab in advanced cancers. Repertoires were generated with immunoSEQ multiplex PCR, while TCRdb's copy carries only in-frame clones and drops some. This sample carries around 140,000 clones, approximately 94% of them seen once, and the ten largest clones take about 0.93%. The sequencing used CD4+ or CD8+ T cells sorted from blood, collected in a trial of the OX40 agonist ivuxolimab. Receptor source: an adult with an advanced solid tumor such as melanoma, head and neck, liver or kidney cancer.

This clone was counted once. The chain is built from TRBV7-9 and TRBJ2-3; 11 nucleotides match TRBD2. The CDR3 totals 15 residues. J lost 10 bases, V lost 4 bases, and 10 bases had no gene match. Germline CDR1 SEHNR, CDR2 FQNEAQ (reference sequence). Here the CDR3 reads CASSWGSGGARSQYF. The DNA for the CDR3 is TGTGCCAGCAGCTGGGGTAGCGGGGGGGCGAGGTCGCAGTATTTT.

The rearrangement links TRBV29-1 to TRBJ2-5, with D tentatively TRBD2 (5 bases). The V end was cut by 3 bases, the J end by 2 bases, with 19 bases between. Germline CDR1 is SQVTM and CDR2 is ANQGSEA. The CDR3 is made up of 16 amino acids. This CDR3 is CSVDGAAGEVQETQYF. The CDR3 DNA follows: TGCAGCGTTGACGGAGCGGCCGGCGAGGTTCAAGAGACCCAGTACTTC.

V usage is TRBV28 and J usage is TRBJ2-5; D not certain. CDR3 length equals 13 residues. Trimming pared 8 bases from V and 1 base from J, leaving 11 bases between. Looked up from germline, CDR1 is MDHEN and CDR2 is SYDVKM. For the CDR3, the DNA is TGTGCCAGCGGCAGGCAACTCCAAGAGACCCAGTACTTC. It translates to CASGRQLQETQYF.

The J gene is TRBJ1-6, the V gene TRBV7-9, with D hard to call. CDR1 and CDR2 from the germline V gene are SEHNR and FQNEAQ (reference sequence). Trimming shortened V by 1 base and J by 0 bases, and 10 bases separated the two germline ends. This CDR3 is 17 amino acids long. The CDR3 sequence: CASSLEQTSSYNSPLHF. In nucleotides, the CDR3 is TGTGCCAGCAGCTTAGAACAGACTAGCTCCTATAATTCACCCCTCCACTTT.

V usage is TRBV27 and J usage is TRBJ2-7; 10 nucleotides align to TRBD1. The germline gives CDR1 MNHEY, CDR2 SMNVEV (reference sequence). V shed 5 bases and J 4 bases; nucleotides not matched to a gene: 5. The CDR3 extends over 14 amino acids. CDR3 nucleotide sequence: TGTGCCAGCAGTCCCCGGGGACAGGGGTACGAGCAGTACTTC. This translates into CASSPRGQGYEQYF.

The chain carries TRBV30 and TRBJ2-7, with D perhaps given as TRBD1 or TRBD2 (5 bases each). CDR1 and CDR2 from the germline V gene are GTSNPN and SVGIG (reference sequence). This CDR3 has 13 residues. With 3 bases removed from V and 2 bases from J, the gap between germline ends came to 11 bases. The CDR3 region has the DNA TGTGCCTGGAGGGGGGTGGATACCTACGAGCAGTACTTC. Its protein is CAWRGVDTYEQYF. Looking up the rest from reference TRBV30 and TRBJ2-7 gives the full variable domain: SQTIHQWPATLVQPVGSPLSLECTVEGTSNPNLYWYRQAAGRGLQLLFYSVGIGQISSEVPQNLSASRPQDRQFILSSKKLLLSDSGFYLCAWRGVDTYEQYFGPGTRLTVT.

J is TRBJ2-6 and V is TRBV18, with TRBD1 matching 11 bases. The CDR3 spans 19 residues. Germline V gives CDR1 KGHSH, CDR2 LQKENI. V lost 3 bases, J lost 1 base, and 8 bases stayed unmatched. CDR3 region: CASSPTTGQGASGANVLTF. The DNA for the CDR3 is TGTGCCAGCTCACCCACTACCGGACAGGGGGCGTCTGGGGCCAACGTCCTGACTTTC.

The chain is built from TRBV28 and TRBJ2-2, with D unclear. V was clipped by 3 bases and J by 6 bases, with 8 bases between them. Germline V gives CDR1 MDHEN, CDR2 SYDVKM. CDR3 length: 13 residues. The CDR3 nucleotides read TGTGCCAGCAGTTTGCCCAGCCCCGGGGAGCTGTTTTTT. Its protein is CASSLPSPGELFF.